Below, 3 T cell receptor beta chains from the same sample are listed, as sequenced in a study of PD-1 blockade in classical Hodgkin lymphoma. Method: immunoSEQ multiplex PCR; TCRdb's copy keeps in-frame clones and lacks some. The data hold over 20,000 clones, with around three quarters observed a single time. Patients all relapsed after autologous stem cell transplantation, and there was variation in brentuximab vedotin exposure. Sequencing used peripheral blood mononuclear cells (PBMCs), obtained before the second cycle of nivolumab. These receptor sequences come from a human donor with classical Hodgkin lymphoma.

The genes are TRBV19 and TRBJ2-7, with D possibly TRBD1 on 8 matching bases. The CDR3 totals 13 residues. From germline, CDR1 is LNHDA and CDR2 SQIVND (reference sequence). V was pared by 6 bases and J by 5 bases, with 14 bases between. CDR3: CASSRTGRDEQYF. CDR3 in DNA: TGTGCCAGTAGCCGGACAGGGAGGGACGAGCAGTACTTC.

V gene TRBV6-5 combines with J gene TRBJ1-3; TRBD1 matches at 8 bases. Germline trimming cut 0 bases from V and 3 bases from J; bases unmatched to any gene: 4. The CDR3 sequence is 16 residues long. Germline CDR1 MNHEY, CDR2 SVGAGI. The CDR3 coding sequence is TGTGCCAGCAGTTACTCGGGCAGGGGGCATGGAAACACCATATATTTT. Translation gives CASSYSGRGHGNTIYF.

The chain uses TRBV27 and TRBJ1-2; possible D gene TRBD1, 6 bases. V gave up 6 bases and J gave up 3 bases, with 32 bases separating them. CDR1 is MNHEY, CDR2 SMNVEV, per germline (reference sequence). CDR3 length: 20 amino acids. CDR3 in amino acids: CASSSVGPAGTRFDYYGYTF. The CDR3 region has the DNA TGTGCCAGCAGCTCAGTTGGGCCGGCCGGGACACGTTTTGATTACTATGGCTACACCTTC.